Listed here are 12 T cell receptor beta chains from one sample, sequenced in a study of blood T cells in healthy people across ages. The use of a sample-barcoded 5' primer and a J-beta primer mix characterized a second PCR of about 6 to 12 cycles. TCRdb used MiXCR to reprocess the 5' RACE reads, holding one entry per CDR3 protein. The table includes roughly 1,000,000 distinct CDR3 sequences, less than 25% detected once. Another study also made use of these data, one on T cells of mothers and their children.

The specimen sequenced was blood. These receptors originate from a girl aged 2 to 10 in good health.

This clonotype was counted a few times. The chain employs TRBV4-1 and TRBJ2-7; TRBD1 matches 7 bases. The CDR3 sequence is 15 residues long. The germline CDR1 and CDR2 sequences are MGHRA and YSYEKL. Trimming cost V 3 bases and J 2 bases; bases outside gene matches: 7. The CDR3 DNA reads as TGCGCCAGCAGCCACGGTCCGGGACAGCCCTACGAGCAGTACTTC. Amino acid sequence: CASSHGPGQPYEQYF.

For this clonotype: The CDR3 end shows no conserved phenylalanine or tryptophan, and so a read error is likely. This chain connects TRBV9 to TRBJ2-5, with D perhaps TRBD1 or TRBD2 (5 bases each). The DNA end is a closer match to TRBJ2-1, so the J assignment may be wrong. Germline CDR1 is SGDLS and CDR2 is YYNGEE. The length of the CDR3 is 16 residues. The CDR3 DNA is TGTGCCAGCAGCGTAGAGGGGTCGGGGTTGGAGAATGAGCAGTTCCTC. Translation: CASSVEGSGLENEQFL.

V and J are TRBV12-3 or TRBV12-4 and TRBJ2-1; 9 bases align to TRBD1. Germline trimming cut 6 bases from V and 8 bases from J; bases unmatched to any gene: 11. This CDR3 has 15 amino acids. Here the CDR3 DNA reads TGTGCCAGCAGCCTTGGGACAGGGCGTCTCGATGAGCAGTTCTTC. It specifies CASSLGTGRLDEQFF.

The CDR3 protein is CSAARGNYGYTF. As DNA, the CDR3 is TGCAGCGCCGCCAGGGGGAACTATGGCTACACCTTC. The genes are TRBV29-1 and TRBJ1-2; 7 bases fit TRBD1. Germline assignment: CDR1 SQVTM and CDR2 ANQGSEA. CDR3 size: 12 residues. V was pared by 7 bases and J by 2 bases, with 4 bases of the junction left unmatched.

This clonotype was counted between two and nine times. The J gene is TRBJ2-3, the V gene TRBV20-1, with D tentatively TRBD2 (6 bases). CDR1 is DFQATT and CDR2 is SNEGSKA in the germline V gene (reference sequence). CDR3 length: 15 residues. Trimming removed 6 bases at V and 0 bases at J, with 16 bases between. DNA for the CDR3: TGCAGTGCCGATCCCACTAGCCTTAGCACAGATACGCAGTATTTT. Its translation: CSADPTSLSTDTQYF.

The rearrangement uses TRBV10-3 and TRBJ2-5, with 10 bases aligning to TRBD2. This CDR3 has 15 amino acids. CDR1 is ENHRY, CDR2 SYGVKD, per germline. The V segment lost 2 bases and the J segment 5 bases; nucleotides outside the gene matches: 5. The CDR3 coding sequence is TGTGCCATCAGTGAGGGACTAGCGGTGAAGGAGACCCAGTACTTC. The encoded protein is CAISEGLAVKETQYF.

V usage is TRBV16 and J usage is TRBJ2-7; 7 nucleotides agree with TRBD1. Germline V gene sequence: CDR1 KGHSY, CDR2 FQNENV. The CDR3 is 15 residues long. The J segment lost 5 bases and the V segment lost 0 bases, leaving 7 bases of the junction unmatched. CDR3 nucleotides: TGTGCCAGCAGCCAATCGACAGGGCTGAATCACGAGCAGTACTTC. Translation: CASSQSTGLNHEQYF. Drawing the rest from reference TRBV16 and TRBJ2-7, the complete variable domain is GEEVAQTPKHLVRGEGQKAKLYCAPIKGHSYVFWYQQVLKNEFKFLISFQNENVFDETGMPKERFSAKCLPNSPCSLEIQATKLEDSAVYFCASSQSTGLNHEQYFGPGTRLTVT.

The genes are TRBV28 and TRBJ2-5; possible D gene TRBD2, 6 bases. Germline CDR1 MDHEN, CDR2 SYDVKM. With 11 bases removed from V and 4 bases from J, the gap between germline ends came to 17 bases. CDR3 length: 13 residues. DNA for the CDR3: TGTGCCGGGGGTGGCGGGGCGACAGAGACCCAGTACTTC. This codes for CAGGGGATETQYF.

This clonotype was recorded a few times. One end of the junction does not line up with germline, which may come from a read error. This chain links TRBV29-1 with TRBJ2-1, with D possibly called TRBD1 or TRBD2 (5 bases each). The CDR3 contains 14 residues. Germline CDR1 and CDR2: SQVTM and ANQGSEA. The CDR3 region has the DNA TGCAGCGTTGATGGGGGAACATTCGGGGCGGAGCGGTTCTTC. It translates to CSVDGGTFGAERFF.

This clonotype has only a few counts. The chain has TRBV3-1 and TRBJ1-1, with 9 bases matching TRBD1. The CDR3 length is 16 residues. Per germline, CDR1 LGHDT and CDR2 YNNKEL (reference sequence). V dropped 1 base and J dropped 3; count of bases not matched to a gene: 6. This chain's CDR3 is CASSQAGTGLDTEAFF. The CDR3, as DNA: TGTGCCAGCAGCCAAGCCGGGACAGGGTTGGACACTGAAGCTTTCTTT.

This clonotype occurred a few times. The rearrangement uses TRBV29-1 and TRBJ2-7; possibly TRBD2 for D (5 bases). Germline CDR1 is SQVTM and CDR2 is ANQGSEA. Trimming shortened V by 4 bases and J by 7 bases, and 17 bases separated the two germline ends. The CDR3 has 13 residues. The CDR3 DNA follows: TGCAGCGTTGCGGTCGGGGAGAGGCGTGAGCAGTACTTC. Translation: CSVAVGERREQYF.

Only a few counts were recorded for this clonotype. The chain links TRBV27 to TRBJ1-2; 8 bases are a match to TRBD1. J was trimmed by 13 bases and V by 3 bases; bases with no gene match: 7. The CDR3 has 12 amino acids. Germline CDR1 and CDR2: MNHEY and SMNVEV (reference sequence). The CDR3 loop is CASSFGQGHCTF. Here the CDR3 DNA reads TGTGCCAGCAGTTTCGGACAGGGACACTGCACCTTC.